A single sample is the source of the 21 T cell receptor beta chains below, sequenced in a study of blood T cell repertoires in COVID-19. Clones were sequenced by immunoSEQ multiplex PCR, and TCRdb holds only the in-frame ones, with some missing. The data show 140,000 or so clones, over 70% seen once. The specimen sequenced was PBMCs or T cells enriched from blood (not recorded which). These receptors all come from a man between 60 and 75 years old who had recovered from COVID-19.

The chain joins TRBV27 to TRBJ2-3; TRBD2 agrees at 10 bases. The V gene end was trimmed by 5 bases and the J gene end by 2 bases; junction bases not matched to a gene: 7. The CDR3 covers 16 residues. Germline V CDR1 and CDR2: MNHEY, SMNVEV (reference sequence). In DNA, the CDR3 is TGTGCCAGCAGTCCCCGACTAGCGGGTTTCACAGATACGCAGTATTTT. Its protein is CASSPRLAGFTDTQYF.

The chain uses TRBV2 and TRBJ1-1, with D hard to call. The CDR3 is 8 residues long. CDR1 and CDR2 (germline): SNHLY, FYNNEI. Trimming cost V 6 bases and J 11 bases, with 4 bases left between them. This chain's CDR3 is CASSGAFF. The CDR3 DNA is TGTGCCAGCAGCGGGGCTTTCTTT.

The rearrangement joins TRBV12-3 or TRBV12-4 to TRBJ2-7; TRBD2 might be the D (5 bases). CDR3 length equals 11 residues. V gave up 8 bases and J gave up 4 bases, with 9 bases separating them. CDR3: CASRRGYEQYF. In DNA form, the CDR3 reads TGTGCCAGCCGCCGGGGTTACGAGCAGTACTTC.

The chain has TRBV6-1 and TRBJ1-5; a possible D gene is TRBD1 (6 bases). This CDR3 region has 14 residues. V lost 1 base to trimming and J lost 6 bases, with 10 bases between them. Germline CDR1 reads MNHNS; CDR2 reads SASEGT. CDR3 DNA sequence: TGTGCCAGCAGTGAAGGGACAGCCGCTCAGCCCCAGCATTTT. Residues: CASSEGTAAQPQHF.

V is TRBV5-4 and J is TRBJ2-3, with a weak D call TRBD2 (6 bases). This CDR3 is built from 12 residues. Trimming removed 3 bases at V and 10 bases at J, with 12 bases between. Germline CDR1 is SGHNT and CDR2 is YYREEE (reference sequence). For the CDR3, the DNA is TGTGCCAGCAGCTCACAGCGGGCTGCGCAGTATTTT. The encoded protein is CASSSQRAAQYF.

This clone was detected only a few times. J is TRBJ2-7 and V is TRBV7-9, with a tentative D call TRBD2 (6 bases). The CDR3 is made up of 12 amino acids. V was cut by 3 bases and J by 5 bases, with 8 bases left in between. CDR1 is SEHNR and CDR2 is FQNEAQ in the germline V gene (reference sequence). CDR3 nucleotide sequence: TGTGCCAGCAGCTTGGACTACCACGAGCAGTACTTC. Protein: CASSLDYHEQYF.

The chain joins TRBV13 to TRBJ1-2; D is uncertain. The V and J ends lost 3 bases and 8 bases respectively, with 7 bases between them. Per the germline V gene, CDR1 is PRHDT and CDR2 is FYEKMQ (reference sequence). This CDR3 contains 11 residues. DNA for the CDR3: TGTGCCAGCAGCTTTCTCGGGGGCTACACCTTC. It encodes CASSFLGGYTF. Combining the CDR3 with reference TRBV13 and TRBJ1-2 gives the whole variable domain AAGVIQSPRHLIKEKRETATLKCYPIPRHDTVYWYQQGPGQDPQFLISFYEKMQSDKGSIPDRFSAQQFSDYHSELNMSSLELGDSALYFCASSFLGGYTFGSGTRLTVV.

The J gene is TRBJ2-1, the V gene TRBV5-1; D is possibly TRBD1 (6 bases). This CDR3 spans 14 amino acids. CDR1 is SGHRS, CDR2 YFSETQ, per germline. The V end lost 4 bases, the J end lost 4 bases, and 12 bases lay between the germline ends. CDR3: CASSGRDNYNEQFF. Written as DNA, the CDR3 is TGCGCCAGCAGCGGCCGGGACAATTACAATGAGCAGTTCTTC.

This clone was picked up one time. The chain has TRBV30 and TRBJ1-3; D is perhaps TRBD1 (6 bases). The CDR3 has 15 amino acids. Trimming took off 0 bases at V and 0 bases at J, with 9 bases between the two ends. Looked up from germline, CDR1 is GTSNPN and CDR2 is SVGIG (reference sequence). This chain's CDR3 is CAWSVRGGSGNTIYF. The CDR3 region has the DNA TGTGCCTGGAGTGTACGAGGGGGCTCTGGAAACACCATATATTTT.

The gene calls are TRBV28 and TRBJ2-7; no definite D call. V was shortened by 1 base and J by 1 base, with 11 bases between the two germline ends. Germline V gives CDR1 MDHEN, CDR2 SYDVKM. This CDR3 contains 15 residues. The DNA for the CDR3 is TGTGCCAGCAGTTTATTTACCCAGGATTCCTACGAGCAGTACTTC. It specifies CASSLFTQDSYEQYF.

This sequence joins TRBV7-9 and TRBJ2-7; 7 positions agree with TRBD1. Germline V gene lookup returns CDR1 SEHNR and CDR2 FQNEAQ (reference sequence). V lost 2 bases, J lost 3 bases, and 13 bases stayed unmatched. This CDR3 is built from 17 residues. CDR3: CASSLSRQGGFNYEQYF. In DNA form, the CDR3 reads TGTGCCAGCAGCTTAAGCCGACAGGGCGGATTCAACTACGAGCAGTACTTC.

The V and J genes are TRBV6-5 and TRBJ1-2, with TRBD1 matching over 12 bases. V was pared by 5 bases and J by 9 bases, with 4 bases of the junction left unmatched. Germline V lookup: CDR1 MNHEY, CDR2 SVGAGI. The CDR3 runs 13 residues. DNA for the CDR3: TGTGCCAGCAGTCAGGGACAGGGGGCCAGCTACACCTTC. This codes for CASSQGQGASYTF.

The CDR3 region has the DNA TGTGCCAGCAGCTTGGCATCCTCCTACGAGCAGTACTTC. It is translated as CASSLASSYEQYF. This chain uses TRBV5-4 with TRBJ2-7; D call uncertain. Trimming cost V 0 bases and J 0 bases, with 4 bases left between them. Looked up from germline, CDR1 is SGHNT and CDR2 is YYREEE (reference sequence). This CDR3 has 13 residues.

J is TRBJ1-6 and V is TRBV11-2, with unresolved D. Per germline, CDR1 SGHAT and CDR2 FQNNGV. The CDR3 is made up of 13 amino acids. Trimming cost V 5 bases and J 6 bases, with 8 bases left between them. DNA for the CDR3: TGTGCCAGCAGCCAAGAGGGTAATTCACCCCTCCACTTT. It specifies CASSQEGNSPLHF.

The chain is built from TRBV4-2 and TRBJ1-6; no definite D call. The CDR3 runs 14 residues. V was shortened by 0 bases and J by 4 bases, with 4 bases between the two germline ends. Germline CDR1 is LGHNA and CDR2 is YNFKEQ. The CDR3 region has the DNA TGTGCCAGCAGCCAAGATGCGTATAATTCACCCCTCCACTTT. This gives the protein CASSQDAYNSPLHF.

The rearrangement joins TRBV11-1 to TRBJ2-7, with 12 bases fitting TRBD2. Trimming took 0 bases from V and 9 from J; bases not matched to a gene: 3. The germline CDR1 and CDR2 sequences are SGHAT and FQDESV (reference sequence). The CDR3 totals 14 residues. CDR3 sequence (DNA): TGTGCCAGCAGCTTAGCAGGACTAGCGGGGACGCAGTACTTC. This sequence encodes CASSLAGLAGTQYF.

The chain uses TRBV28 and TRBJ2-7; the D gene is possibly TRBD1 (6 bases). Germline lookup yields CDR1 MDHEN and CDR2 SYDVKM. Between the trimmed V and J ends, which lost 5 bases and 4 bases, there was a span of 12 bases. The length of the CDR3 is 13 residues. CDR3 protein: CASSPDRPYEQYF. In DNA, the CDR3 is TGTGCCAGCAGTCCGGACAGACCGTACGAGCAGTACTTC. The full variable domain, completed using reference TRBV28 and TRBJ2-7, is DVKVTQSSRYLVKRTGEKVFLECVQDMDHENMFWYRQDPGLGLRLIYFSYDVKMKEKGDIPEGYSVSREKKERFSLILESASTNQTSMYLCASSPDRPYEQYFGPGTRLTVT.

The chain's CDR3 is CASSLLGGTQYF. In DNA form, the CDR3 reads TGTGCCAGCAGTTTATTAGGAGGGACCCAGTACTTC. This chain connects TRBV27 to TRBJ2-5; possible D gene TRBD2, 5 bases. Deletions cut 1 base from V and 7 bases from J, with 7 bases between. CDR3 length equals 12 residues. The V gene's germline CDR1 is MNHEY and CDR2 SMNVEV (reference sequence).

The rearrangement links TRBV7-2 to TRBJ2-7; the D gene is possibly TRBD2 (5 bases). Germline V gene data show CDR1 as SGHTA and CDR2 as FQGNSA. CDR3 size: 13 residues. The ends were cut back, 1 base at V and 7 bases at J, with 11 bases in the middle. CDR3 amino acids: CASSLEDGGEQYF. CDR3 coding DNA: TGTGCCAGCAGCTTAGAGGACGGCGGGGAGCAGTACTTC.

This chain links TRBV5-1 with TRBJ1-3; D not resolved. This CDR3 spans 15 amino acids. The V gene lost 4 bases and the J gene lost 0 bases, with 11 bases spanning the gap. Germline CDR1 reads SGHRS; CDR2 reads YFSETQ. In DNA form, the CDR3 reads TGCGCCAGCAGCCCGGAGGTTCCCTCTGGAAACACCATATATTTT. Its translation: CASSPEVPSGNTIYF.

The rearrangement uses TRBV7-9 and TRBJ1-2; D may be TRBD1 (5 bases). With 1 base removed from V and 7 bases from J, the gap between germline ends came to 10 bases. The V gene's germline CDR1 is SEHNR and CDR2 FQNEAQ (reference sequence). The CDR3 loop spans 13 amino acids. The CDR3, as DNA: TGTGCCAGCAGCTTAGGCCAGGGCGGTGGCTACACCTTC. Translating it yields CASSLGQGGGYTF.